The source of this T cell receptor beta chain is a study of blood T cell repertoires in COVID-19. Profiling relied on immunoSEQ multiplex PCR, and the TCRdb table lists in-frame clones only, not all of them. The profile shows about 200,000 clones, about four fifths of them singletons. The CDR3 is 15 residues long. Trimming cost V 4 bases and J 7 bases; bases outside gene matches: 7. Germline CDR1 is SGHNT and CDR2 is YYREEE (reference sequence). This sequence originates from a woman older than 75 with acute or convalescent COVID-19. The chain carries TRBV5-4 and TRBJ2-1; 11 bases line up with TRBD2. Sequencing was done on a sample of peripheral blood. The CDR3: CASSLTSGTENEQFF. The CDR3 region has the DNA TGTGCCAGCAGCCTGACTAGCGGGACTGAGAATGAGCAGTTCTTC.